This T cell receptor (beta chain) was retrieved from a study of cytomegalovirus exposure and HLA in healthy donors. Findings and caveats of the study: A later analysis found most CMV-associated TCR beta chains apparently HLA-restricted. The likely explanation for a cluster of highly shared sequence variants was sequencing artifact. Accurate prediction of HLA-A and HLA-B alleles (for most subjects) was reportedly achieved from TCR beta sequences. In a later analysis, parvovirus B19, influenza, CMV and Epstein-Barr virus appeared linked to several top co-occurrence clusters.

Amplification used 60 Vbeta primers and 13 Jbeta primers. Profiling relied on immunoSEQ multiplex PCR, and the TCRdb table lists in-frame clones only, not all of them. The sample lists 110,000 to 150,000 clones; around 72% were seen once. To note about this clone: Its specificity is not known. Other nucleotide sequences from this sample produce the same CDR3.

The specimen was PBMCs. The TCR sequence derives from a man aged 35-49 years in good health and CMV-seronegative.

The CDR3 nucleotides are TGTGCCAGCAGCGTAGGAGGGGGCTTGGGGCAAGAGACCCAGTACTTC. It yields the protein CASSVGGGLGQETQYF. V usage is TRBV9 and J usage is TRBJ2-5; 7 nucleotides match TRBD1. The CDR3 runs 16 residues. V was clipped by 0 bases and J by 2 bases; unmatched bases: 7. Germline-derived CDR1 and CDR2 are SGDLS and YYNGEE. The entire variable domain, with the rest obtained from reference TRBV9 and TRBJ2-5, is as follows: DSGVTQTPKHLITATGQRVTLRCSPRSGDLSVYWYQQSLDQGLQFLIQYYNGEERAKGNILERFSAQQFPDLHSELNLSSLELGDSALYFCASSVGGGLGQETQYFGPGTRLLVL.